This T cell receptor (beta chain) was obtained from a study of T cells after yellow fever vaccination. Findings and caveats of the study: The appearance of a small share of clonotypes in both CD4 and CD8 compartments was observed. Booster samples showed a return of most primary-vaccination clones (under 97% CD4, around 85% CD8).

MiXCR, applied by TCRdb to the 5' RACE reads, yields one record per CDR3 protein. The table includes around 400,000 distinct CDR3 sequences, around a tenth detected once. A remark on this clonotype: Its antigen remains unidentified.

The CDR3 totals 15 residues. Germline V gene sequence: CDR1 KGHSH, CDR2 LQKENI. V gave up 2 bases and J gave up 7 bases; unmatched junction bases: 5. V is TRBV18 and J is TRBJ1-6; 7 bases align to TRBD1. This sequence was found in a man between 18 and 29 years old who received the YFV17D yellow fever vaccine. The sequences come from PBMCs, collected on the day of the first yellow fever vaccination. The CDR3 protein is CASSPTGTANSPLHF. CDR3 DNA sequence: TGTGCCAGCTCACCAACCGGGACAGCGAATTCACCCCTCCACTTT.